The entry below describes one TCR beta chain. The data were taken from a study of shared clonotypes between healthy human individuals. Bulk PBMC genomic DNA spanned ten immunoSEQ deep plates. Data came from immunoSEQ multiplex PCR; TCRdb stores just in-frame clones and leaves some out. This sample yields 450,000 to 650,000 clones, of which roughly 72% are seen a single time; around 13% belongs to the top ten. V lost 5 bases, J lost 7 bases, and 11 bases stayed unmatched. Germline V CDR1 and CDR2: SNHLY, FYNNEI. CDR3 size: 15 residues. It was roughly 88 million PBMCs that unsorted samples used for genomic DNA.

The V gene is TRBV2, the J gene TRBJ2-3, with TRBD1 matching over 8 bases. This receptor was taken from a woman between 40 and 55 years old in good health. Some clones in this sample may be carry-over from other donors' samples. Sequenced material: PBMCs. The CDR3 spells CASSSDRGEGYTQYF. CDR3 in DNA: TGTGCCAGCAGTTCCGACAGGGGCGAGGGATATACGCAGTATTTT. The full variable domain, its missing parts supplied by reference TRBV2 and TRBJ2-3, is EPEVTQTPSHQVTQMGQEVILRCVPISNHLYFYWYRQILGQKVEFLVSFYNNEISEKSEIFDDQFSVERPDGSNFTLKIRSTKLEDSAMYFCASSSDRGEGYTQYFGPGTRLTVL.